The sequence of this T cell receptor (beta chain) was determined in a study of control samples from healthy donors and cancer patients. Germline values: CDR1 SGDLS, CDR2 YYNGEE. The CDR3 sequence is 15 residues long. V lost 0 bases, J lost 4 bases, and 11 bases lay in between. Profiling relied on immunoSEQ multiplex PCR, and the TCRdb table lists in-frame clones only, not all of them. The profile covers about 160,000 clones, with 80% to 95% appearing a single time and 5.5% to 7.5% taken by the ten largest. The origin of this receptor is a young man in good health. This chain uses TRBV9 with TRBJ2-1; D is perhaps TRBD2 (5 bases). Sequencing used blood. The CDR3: CASSVAGIPYNEQFF. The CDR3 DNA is TGTGCCAGCAGCGTAGCGGGAATCCCTTACAATGAGCAGTTCTTC.